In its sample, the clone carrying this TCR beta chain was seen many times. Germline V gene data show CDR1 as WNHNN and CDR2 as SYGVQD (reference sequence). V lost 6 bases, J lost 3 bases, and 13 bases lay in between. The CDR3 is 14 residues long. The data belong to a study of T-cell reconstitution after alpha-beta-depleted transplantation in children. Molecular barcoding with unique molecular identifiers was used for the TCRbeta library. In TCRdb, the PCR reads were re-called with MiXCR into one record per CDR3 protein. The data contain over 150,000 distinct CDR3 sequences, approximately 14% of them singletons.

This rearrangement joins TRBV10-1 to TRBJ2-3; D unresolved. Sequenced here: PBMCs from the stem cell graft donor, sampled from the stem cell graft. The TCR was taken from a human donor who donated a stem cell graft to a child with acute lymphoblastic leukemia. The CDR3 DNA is TGCGCCAGCAGCCATGATGAAGATACAGATACGCAGTATTTT. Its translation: CASSHDEDTDTQYF.